Below are 4 T cell receptor beta chains sequenced from a single sample in a study of CD8+CD57+ T cells in acquired aplastic anemia. The TCR beta profiling, which covered VDJ combination and CDR3 sequence, was carried out using genomic DNA as the template. TCRdb used MiXCR to reprocess the reads, holding one entry per CDR3 protein. The data contain a few hundred thousand distinct CDR3 sequences, approximately 57% of them singletons. The sequencing sample was made of sorted CD4+, CD8+, or CD8+CD57+ T cells (not recorded which) from PBMCs. Receptors originate from a human donor in good health.

The J gene is TRBJ2-7, the V gene TRBV10-1; D gene unclear. Germline CDR1 is WNHNN and CDR2 is SYGVQD (reference sequence). V was cut by 1 base and J by 1 base, with 14 bases left in between. There are 16 residues in the CDR3. The CDR3 DNA is TGCGCCAGCAGTGAGTTAAACCTCCGACGATCCTACGAGCAGTACTTC. It encodes CASSELNLRRSYEQYF.

This clonotype has a handful of counts. The gene calls are TRBV19 and TRBJ2-7; D is possibly TRBD2 (5 bases). Germline loops: CDR1 LNHDA, CDR2 SQIVND (reference sequence). The V and J ends lost 3 bases and 3 bases respectively, with 12 bases between them. The CDR3 spans 14 residues. CDR3 sequence: CASSILASSYEQYF. The CDR3 coding sequence is TGTGCCAGTAGTATTCTAGCCAGTAGCTACGAGCAGTACTTC.

This clonotype was counted only a few times. The rearrangement links TRBV2 to TRBJ1-2; D is undetermined. CDR1 and CDR2 from the germline V gene are SNHLY and FYNNEI. Trimming left V 3 bases short and J 0 bases short, with 5 bases between. This CDR3 is built from 13 residues. The CDR3 sequence: CASSEVPNYGYTF. The CDR3 bases are TGTGCCAGCAGTGAGGTTCCTAACTATGGCTACACCTTC. Supplemented by reference TRBV2 and TRBJ1-2, the full variable domain reads EPEVTQTPSHQVTQMGQEVILRCVPISNHLYFYWYRQILGQKVEFLVSFYNNEISEKSEIFDDQFSVERPDGSNFTLKIRSTKLEDSAMYFCASSEVPNYGYTFGSGTRLTVV.

This clonotype was picked up many times. The genes are TRBV7-9 and TRBJ2-7; no reliable D call. The CDR3 contains 15 residues. V lost 3 bases and J 2 bases, leaving 14 bases between the germline ends. Germline V lookup: CDR1 SEHNR, CDR2 FQNEAQ (reference sequence). The CDR3 sequence is CASSFSNFEAYEQYF. CDR3 sequence (DNA): TGTGCCAGCAGCTTTTCTAACTTCGAAGCCTACGAGCAGTACTTC. Full variable domain (remainder filled in from reference TRBV7-9 and TRBJ2-7): DTGVSQNPRHKITKRGQNVTFRCDPISEHNRLYWYRQTLGQGPEFLTYFQNEAQLEKSRLLSDRFSAERPKGSFSTLEIQRTEQGDSAMYLCASSFSNFEAYEQYFGPGTRLTVT.